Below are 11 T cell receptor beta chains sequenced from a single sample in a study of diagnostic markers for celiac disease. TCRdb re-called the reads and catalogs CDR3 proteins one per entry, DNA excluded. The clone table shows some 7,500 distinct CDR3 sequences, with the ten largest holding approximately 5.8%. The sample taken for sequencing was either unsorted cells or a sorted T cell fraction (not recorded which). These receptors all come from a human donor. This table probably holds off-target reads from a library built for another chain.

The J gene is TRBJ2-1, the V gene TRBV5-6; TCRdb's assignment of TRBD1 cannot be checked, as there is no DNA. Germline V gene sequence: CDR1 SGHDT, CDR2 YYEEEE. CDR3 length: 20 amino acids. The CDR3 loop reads CASSLETGPNVYAHTHEQFF.

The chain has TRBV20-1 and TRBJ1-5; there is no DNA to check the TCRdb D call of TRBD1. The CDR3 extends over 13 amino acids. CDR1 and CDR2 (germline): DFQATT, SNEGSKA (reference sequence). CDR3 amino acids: CSAQTGGNQPQHF.

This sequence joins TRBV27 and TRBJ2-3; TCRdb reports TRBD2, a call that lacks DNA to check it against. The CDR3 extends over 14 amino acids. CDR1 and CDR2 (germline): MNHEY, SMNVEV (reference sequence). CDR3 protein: CASSLSLAGDTQYF.

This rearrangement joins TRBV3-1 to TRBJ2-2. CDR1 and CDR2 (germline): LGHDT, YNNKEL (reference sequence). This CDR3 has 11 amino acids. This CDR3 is CASSQAGELFF.

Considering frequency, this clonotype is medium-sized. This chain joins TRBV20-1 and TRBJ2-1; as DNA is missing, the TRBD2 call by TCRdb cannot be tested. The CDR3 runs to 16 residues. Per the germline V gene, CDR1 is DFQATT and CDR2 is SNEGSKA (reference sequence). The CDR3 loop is CSARDLGLAGPGEQFF.

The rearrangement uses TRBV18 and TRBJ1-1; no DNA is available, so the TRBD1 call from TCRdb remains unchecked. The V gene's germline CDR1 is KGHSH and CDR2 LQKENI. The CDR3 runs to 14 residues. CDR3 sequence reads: CASSPPITGVFAFF.

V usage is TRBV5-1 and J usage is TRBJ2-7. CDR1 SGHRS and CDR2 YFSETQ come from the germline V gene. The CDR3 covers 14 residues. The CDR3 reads CASSLGPSSYEQYF.

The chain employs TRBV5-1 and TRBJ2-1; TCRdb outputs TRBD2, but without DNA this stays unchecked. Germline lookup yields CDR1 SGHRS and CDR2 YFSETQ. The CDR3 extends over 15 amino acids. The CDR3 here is CASSLAGGGADEQFF.

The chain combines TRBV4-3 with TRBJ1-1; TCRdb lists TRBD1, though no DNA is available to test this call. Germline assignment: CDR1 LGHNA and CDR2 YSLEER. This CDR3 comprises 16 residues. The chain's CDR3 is CASSQFAGGASTEAFF.

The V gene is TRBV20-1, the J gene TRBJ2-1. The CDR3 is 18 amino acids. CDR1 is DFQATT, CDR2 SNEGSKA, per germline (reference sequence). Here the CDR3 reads CSASSLLGSHSSYNEQFF.

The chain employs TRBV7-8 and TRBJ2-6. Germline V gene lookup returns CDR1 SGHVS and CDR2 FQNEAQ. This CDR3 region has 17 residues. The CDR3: CASSTAVILGRANVLTF.